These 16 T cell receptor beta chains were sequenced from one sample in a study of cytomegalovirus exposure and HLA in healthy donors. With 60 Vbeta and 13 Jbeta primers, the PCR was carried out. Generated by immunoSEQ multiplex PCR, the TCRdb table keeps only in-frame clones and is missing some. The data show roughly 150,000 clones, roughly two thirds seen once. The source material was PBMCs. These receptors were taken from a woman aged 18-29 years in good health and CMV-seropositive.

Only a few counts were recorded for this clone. CDR3 in amino acids: CASSRGKGRENQPQHF. The CDR3 DNA sequence: TGTGCCAGCAGTCGGGGTAAGGGAAGGGAGAATCAGCCCCAGCATTTT. The chain carries TRBV28 and TRBJ1-5; the D is unclear. In germline, CDR1 is MDHEN, CDR2 SYDVKM. CDR3 size: 16 residues. V lost 5 bases and J lost 4, with 18 bases in between.

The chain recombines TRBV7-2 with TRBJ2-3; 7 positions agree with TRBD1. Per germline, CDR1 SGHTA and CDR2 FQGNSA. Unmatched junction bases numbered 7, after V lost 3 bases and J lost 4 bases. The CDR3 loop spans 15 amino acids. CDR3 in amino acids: CASSFPGQHADTQYF. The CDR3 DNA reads TGTGCCAGCAGCTTTCCGGGACAGCACGCAGATACGCAGTATTTT. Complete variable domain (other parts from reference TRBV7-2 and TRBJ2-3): GAGVSQSPSNKVTEKGKDVELRCDPISGHTALYWYRQSLGQGLEFLIYFQGNSAPDKSGLPSDRFSAERTGGSVSTLTIQRTQQEDSAVYLCASSFPGQHADTQYFGPGTRLTVL.

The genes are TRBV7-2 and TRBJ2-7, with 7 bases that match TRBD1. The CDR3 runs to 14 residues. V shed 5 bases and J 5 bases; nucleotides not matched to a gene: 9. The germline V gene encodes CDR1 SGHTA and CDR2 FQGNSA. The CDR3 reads CASSRDRDINEQYF. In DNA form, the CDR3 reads TGTGCCAGCAGCCGTGACAGGGACATAAACGAGCAGTACTTC. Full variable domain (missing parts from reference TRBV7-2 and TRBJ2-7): GAGVSQSPSNKVTEKGKDVELRCDPISGHTALYWYRQSLGQGLEFLIYFQGNSAPDKSGLPSDRFSAERTGGSVSTLTIQRTQQEDSAVYLCASSRDRDINEQYFGPGTRLTVT.

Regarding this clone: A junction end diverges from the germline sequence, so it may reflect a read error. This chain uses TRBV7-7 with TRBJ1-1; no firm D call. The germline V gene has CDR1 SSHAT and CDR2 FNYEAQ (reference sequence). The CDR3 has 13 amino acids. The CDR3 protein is CASSLREDTEAFF. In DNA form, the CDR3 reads TGTGCTAGCAGCTTACGGGAAGACACTGAAGCTTTCTTT.

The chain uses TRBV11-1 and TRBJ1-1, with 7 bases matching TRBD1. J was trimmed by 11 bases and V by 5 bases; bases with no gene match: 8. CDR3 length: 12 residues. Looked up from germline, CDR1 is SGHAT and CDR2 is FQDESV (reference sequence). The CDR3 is CASSPLKDRAFF. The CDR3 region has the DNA TGTGCCAGCAGCCCCCTAAAGGACAGGGCTTTCTTT.

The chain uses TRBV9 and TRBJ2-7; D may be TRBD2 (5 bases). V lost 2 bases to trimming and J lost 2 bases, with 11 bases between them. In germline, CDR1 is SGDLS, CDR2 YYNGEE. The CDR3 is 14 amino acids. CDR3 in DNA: TGTGCCAGCAGCGTGAATCCGGGAACCTACGAGCAGTACTTC. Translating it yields CASSVNPGTYEQYF.

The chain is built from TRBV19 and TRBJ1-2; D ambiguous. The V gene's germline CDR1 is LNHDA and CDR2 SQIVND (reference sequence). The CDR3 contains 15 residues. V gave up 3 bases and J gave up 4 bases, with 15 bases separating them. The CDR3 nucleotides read TGTGCCAGTAGTATCGGAGTGGGTGCTCCCTATGGCTACACCTTC. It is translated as CASSIGVGAPYGYTF.

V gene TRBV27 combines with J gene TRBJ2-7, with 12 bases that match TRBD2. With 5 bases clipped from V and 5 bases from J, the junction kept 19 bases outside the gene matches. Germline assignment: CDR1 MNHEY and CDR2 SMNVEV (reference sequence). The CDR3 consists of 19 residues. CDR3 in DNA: TGTGCCAGCAGTCCCTGGGCTAGCGGGGGGGTTGTCCTAGTGGACGAGCAGTACTTC. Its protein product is CASSPWASGGVVLVDEQYF.

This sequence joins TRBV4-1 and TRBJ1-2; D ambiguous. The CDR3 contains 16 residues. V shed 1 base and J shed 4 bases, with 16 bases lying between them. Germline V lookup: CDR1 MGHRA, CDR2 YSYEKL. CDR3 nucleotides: TGCGCCAGCAGCCAAGGTTTGGTGGGAGGCGGCTATGGCTACACCTTC. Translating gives CASSQGLVGGGYGYTF.

The CDR3 reads CASSPTGTGYGGYTF. In DNA form, the CDR3 reads TGTGCCAGCAGCCCTACCGGGACAGGGTACGGTGGCTACACCTTC. The chain uses TRBV13 and TRBJ1-2, with TRBD1 matching over 9 bases. Looked up from germline, CDR1 is PRHDT and CDR2 is FYEKMQ (reference sequence). V shed 5 bases and J 7 bases; nucleotides not matched to a gene: 11. CDR3 length: 15 residues.

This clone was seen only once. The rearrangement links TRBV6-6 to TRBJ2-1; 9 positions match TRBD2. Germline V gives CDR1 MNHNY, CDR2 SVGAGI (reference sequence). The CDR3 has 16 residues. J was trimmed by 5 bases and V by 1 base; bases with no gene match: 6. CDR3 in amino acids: CASSYYERGANNEQFF. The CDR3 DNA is TGTGCCAGCAGTTACTACGAGCGGGGGGCAAACAATGAGCAGTTCTTC.

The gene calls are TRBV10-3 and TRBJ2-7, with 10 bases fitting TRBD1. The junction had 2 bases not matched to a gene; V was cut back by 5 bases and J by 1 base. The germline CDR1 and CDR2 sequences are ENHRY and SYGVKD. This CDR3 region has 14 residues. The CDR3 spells CAISRDRGSYEQYF. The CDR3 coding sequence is TGTGCCATCAGTAGGGACAGGGGTTCCTACGAGCAGTACTTC.

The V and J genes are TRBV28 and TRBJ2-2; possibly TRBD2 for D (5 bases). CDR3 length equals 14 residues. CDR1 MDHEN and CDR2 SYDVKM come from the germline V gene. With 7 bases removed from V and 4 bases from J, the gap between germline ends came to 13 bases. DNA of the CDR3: TGTGCCAGCACCCTTGCGGGCCTCACCGGGGAGCTGTTTTTT. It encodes CASTLAGLTGELFF.

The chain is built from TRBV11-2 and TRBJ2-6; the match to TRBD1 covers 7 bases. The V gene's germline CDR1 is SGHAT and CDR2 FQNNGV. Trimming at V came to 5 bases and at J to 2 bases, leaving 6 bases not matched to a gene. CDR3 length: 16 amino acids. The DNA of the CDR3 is TGTGCCAGCAGCGGACAACAGGGGACTGGGGCCAACGTCCTGACTTTC. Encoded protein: CASSGQQGTGANVLTF.

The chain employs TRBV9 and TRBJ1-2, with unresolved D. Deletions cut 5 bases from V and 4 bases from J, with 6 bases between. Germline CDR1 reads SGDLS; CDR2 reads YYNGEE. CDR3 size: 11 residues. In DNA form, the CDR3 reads TGTGCCAGCAGGTACGGCTATGGCTACACCTTC. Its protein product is CASRYGYGYTF.

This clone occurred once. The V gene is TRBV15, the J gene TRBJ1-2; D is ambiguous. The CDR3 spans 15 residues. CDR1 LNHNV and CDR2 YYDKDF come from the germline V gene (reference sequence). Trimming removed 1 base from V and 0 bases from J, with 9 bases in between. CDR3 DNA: TGTGCCACCAGCAGAGTTCGTCGGTCTAACTATGGCTACACCTTC. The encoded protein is CATSRVRRSNYGYTF.